This T cell receptor (beta chain) was retrieved from a study of identical twins. CDR1 is MNHEY, CDR2 SVGAGI, per germline. The CDR3 is made up of 16 amino acids. V lost 2 bases and J lost 9, with 20 bases in between. MiXCR, run by TCRdb on the 5' RACE reads, gives a single entry per CDR3 protein. The table includes 410,000 or so distinct CDR3 sequences, approximately 18% detected once. Every one of the donors was a healthy Caucasian. This chain uses TRBV6-5 with TRBJ1-5; D possibly corresponds to TRBD1 (6 bases). This clonotype was sampled from a middle-aged man in good health. Sequenced sample: naive T cells sorted from blood. DNA for the CDR3: TGTGCCAGCAGTTACCGACAGGCACCAATACCTGGGCCCCAGCATTTT. It encodes CASSYRQAPIPGPQHF.